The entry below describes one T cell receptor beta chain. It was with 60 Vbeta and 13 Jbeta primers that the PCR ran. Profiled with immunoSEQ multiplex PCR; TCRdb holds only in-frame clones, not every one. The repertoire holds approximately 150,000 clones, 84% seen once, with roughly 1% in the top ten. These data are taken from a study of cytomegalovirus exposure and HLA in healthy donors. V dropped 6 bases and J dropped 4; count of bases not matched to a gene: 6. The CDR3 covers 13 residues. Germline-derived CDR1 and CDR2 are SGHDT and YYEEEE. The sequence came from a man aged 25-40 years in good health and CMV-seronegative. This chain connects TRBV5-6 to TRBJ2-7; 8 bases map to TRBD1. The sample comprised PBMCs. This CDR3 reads CASTLDRAYEQYF. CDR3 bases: TGTGCCAGCACCCTGGACAGGGCTTACGAGCAGTACTTC.